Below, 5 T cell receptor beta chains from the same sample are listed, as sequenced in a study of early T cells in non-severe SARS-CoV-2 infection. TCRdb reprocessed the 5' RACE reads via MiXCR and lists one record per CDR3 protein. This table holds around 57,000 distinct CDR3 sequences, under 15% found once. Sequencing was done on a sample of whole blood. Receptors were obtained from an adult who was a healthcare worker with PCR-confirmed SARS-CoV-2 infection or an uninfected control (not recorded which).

CDR3 region: CASSLWSGSSGNTIYF. CDR3 DNA sequence: TGTGCCAGCAGTCTCTGGTCCGGGTCATCTGGAAACACCATATATTTT. The genes are TRBV28 and TRBJ1-3; D unresolved. Germline CDR1 MDHEN, CDR2 SYDVKM. This CDR3 is 16 amino acids long. V lost 5 bases and J lost 1, with 15 bases in between.

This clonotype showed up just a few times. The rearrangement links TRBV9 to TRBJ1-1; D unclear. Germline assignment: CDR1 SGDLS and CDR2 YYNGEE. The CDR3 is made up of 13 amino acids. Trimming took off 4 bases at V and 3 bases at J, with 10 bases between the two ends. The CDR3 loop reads CASSTRDYTEAFF. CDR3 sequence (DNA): TGTGCCAGCAGCACAAGAGATTACACTGAAGCTTTCTTT.

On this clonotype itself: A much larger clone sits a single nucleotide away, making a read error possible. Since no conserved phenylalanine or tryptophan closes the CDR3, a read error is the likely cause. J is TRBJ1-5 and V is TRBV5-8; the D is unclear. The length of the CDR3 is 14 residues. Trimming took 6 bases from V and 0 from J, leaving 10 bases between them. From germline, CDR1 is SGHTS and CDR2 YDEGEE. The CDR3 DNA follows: TGTGCCAGCACCCCCCCGTATAGCAATCAGCCCCAGCATTTG. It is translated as CASTPPYSNQPQHL.

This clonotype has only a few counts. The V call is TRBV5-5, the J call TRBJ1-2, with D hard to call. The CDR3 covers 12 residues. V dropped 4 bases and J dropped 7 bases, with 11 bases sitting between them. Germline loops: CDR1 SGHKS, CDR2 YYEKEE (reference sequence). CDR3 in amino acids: CASSEVARGYTF. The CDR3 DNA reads TGTGCCAGCAGCGAGGTCGCTCGTGGCTACACCTTC.

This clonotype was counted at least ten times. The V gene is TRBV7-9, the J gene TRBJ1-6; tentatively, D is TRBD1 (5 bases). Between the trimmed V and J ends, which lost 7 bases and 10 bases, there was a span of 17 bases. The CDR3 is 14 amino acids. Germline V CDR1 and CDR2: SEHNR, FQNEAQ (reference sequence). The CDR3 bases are TGTGCCAGCACCCCCGCCGGGGGTTACTCACCCCTCCACTTT. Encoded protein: CASTPAGGYSPLHF.